One sample yielded the 28 T cell receptor beta chains listed below, sequenced in a study of CXCR3-negative and CXCR3-positive naive CD8 T cells. Regarding the study as a whole: Comparison of naive cells showed more hydrophobic TRB CDR3s in CXCR3-positive than in CXCR3-negative naive cells.

Their cognate antigens are unknown. The TRB cDNA libraries were prepared by 5' RACE with UMI labels. TCRdb reanalyzed the 5' RACE reads, giving one entry per CDR3 protein sequence and no DNA. The ten most abundant clones cover roughly 0.41% of a sample with more than 100,000 distinct CDR3 sequences. Sequencing was performed on naive CXCR3+ CD8+ T cells from blood. As for subset: CD45RO-CCR7+CD27+CD95- naive CD8+ T cells expressing CXCR3 (TNR3+). Receptors originate from a human donor in good health. Some clones in this sample may be carry-over from other donors' samples.

This chain uses TRBV7-9 with TRBJ1-1; TCRdb returns TRBD1, unconfirmable since there is no DNA. Germline CDR1 reads SEHNR; CDR2 reads FQNEAQ (reference sequence). The CDR3 runs 13 residues. This CDR3 is CASSAQGALEAFF.

The V call is TRBV7-9, the J call TRBJ1-2. Germline CDR1 SEHNR, CDR2 FQNEAQ (reference sequence). This CDR3 has 15 amino acids. The CDR3 region is CASRPDNRDFYGYTF.

The chain combines TRBV28 with TRBJ2-5; TCRdb designates TRBD2, a call that cannot be tested without DNA. The CDR3 contains 16 residues. Germline lookup yields CDR1 MDHEN and CDR2 SYDVKM. This CDR3 reads CASSGRLAGDGETQYF. Looking up the rest from reference TRBV28 and TRBJ2-5 gives the full variable domain: DVKVTQSSRYLVKRTGEKVFLECVQDMDHENMFWYRQDPGLGLRLIYFSYDVKMKEKGDIPEGYSVSREKKERFSLILESASTNQTSMYLCASSGRLAGDGETQYFGPGTRLLVL.

The chain combines TRBV4-1 with TRBJ2-3; TCRdb picks TRBD1, but there is no DNA to check that call. CDR1 is MGHRA and CDR2 is YSYEKL in the germline V gene. The CDR3 has 14 amino acids. This chain's CDR3 is CASNRQGLSDTQYF.

The rearrangement links TRBV7-9 to TRBJ1-1; without DNA, the TCRdb call of TRBD1 cannot be checked. The CDR3 is 13 amino acids. Germline lookup yields CDR1 SEHNR and CDR2 FQNEAQ (reference sequence). The CDR3 sequence is CASSTGQGSMAFF.

The chain is built from TRBV7-6 and TRBJ2-1; TCRdb names TRBD1, which stays unverified in the absence of DNA. CDR3 length: 15 amino acids. Germline assignment: CDR1 SGHVS and CDR2 FNYEAQ. The CDR3 sequence: CASSLLGGPRDEQFF. The full variable domain, in which reference TRBV7-6 and TRBJ2-1 provide the parts outside the CDR3, is GAGVSQSPRYKVTKRGQDVALRCDPISGHVSLYWYRQALGQGPEFLTYFNYEAQQDKSGLPNDRFSAERPEGSISTLTIQRTEQRDSAMYRCASSLLGGPRDEQFFGPGTRLTVL.

The rearrangement links TRBV15 to TRBJ1-1. CDR3 size: 15 residues. In germline, CDR1 is LNHNV, CDR2 YYDKDF (reference sequence). CDR3 in amino acids: CATSRDEEQPFEAFF.

The chain recombines TRBV9 with TRBJ2-3; TCRdb reports TRBD1, a call that lacks DNA to check it against. CDR3 length: 18 residues. Per germline, CDR1 SGDLS and CDR2 YYNGEE. The CDR3 is CASSGLSPGQGSPNTQYF.

This chain joins TRBV29-1 and TRBJ2-4; lacking DNA, the TRBD1 call made by TCRdb goes unchecked. CDR3 length: 15 residues. Germline V lookup: CDR1 SQVTM, CDR2 ANQGSEA. CDR3 sequence: CSALFLTVAKNIQYF.

V is TRBV10-3 and J is TRBJ2-2; TCRdb proposes TRBD1, but this gene call is untestable without DNA. The CDR3 totals 14 residues. Germline CDR1 ENHRY, CDR2 SYGVKD. CDR3 region: CAVSEGQNTGELFF.

The CDR3 sequence: CASSQEGLVTDTQYF. The chain is built from TRBV3-1 and TRBJ2-3; lacking DNA, the TRBD2 call made by TCRdb goes unchecked. The CDR3 length is 15 residues. Germline-derived CDR1 and CDR2 are LGHDT and YNNKEL (reference sequence).

The chain couples TRBV6-6 to TRBJ2-3; TCRdb's assignment of TRBD1 cannot be checked, as there is no DNA. Per the germline V gene, CDR1 is MNHNY and CDR2 is SVGAGI (reference sequence). The CDR3 is made up of 17 amino acids. The CDR3 protein is CASSYVGQGVFTDTQYF.

V usage is TRBV29-1 and J usage is TRBJ2-1; absent DNA, TCRdb's TRBD2 call cannot be checked. The CDR3 contains 13 residues. The germline V gene has CDR1 SQVTM and CDR2 ANQGSEA. The CDR3 sequence is CSVVLAVYNEQFF.

The V and J genes are TRBV29-1 and TRBJ1-2; TCRdb names TRBD1, which stays unverified in the absence of DNA. Germline lookup yields CDR1 SQVTM and CDR2 ANQGSEA. This CDR3 spans 12 amino acids. CDR3 region: CSVEAGNYGYTF. Full variable domain (rest looked up from reference TRBV29-1 and TRBJ1-2): SAVISQKPSRDICQRGTSLTIQCQVDSQVTMMFWYRQQPGQSLTLIATANQGSEATYESGFVIDKFPISRPNLTFSTLTVSNMSPEDSSIYLCSVEAGNYGYTFGSGTRLTVV.

This sequence joins TRBV29-1 and TRBJ1-1. This CDR3 contains 14 residues. Germline loops: CDR1 SQVTM, CDR2 ANQGSEA. The CDR3 sequence: CSVDMGWVNTEAFF.

The J gene is TRBJ1-6, the V gene TRBV10-3. The CDR3 consists of 12 residues. Germline CDR1 ENHRY, CDR2 SYGVKD. This chain's CDR3 is CAISVAGSPLHF.

V gene TRBV14 combines with J gene TRBJ2-7; TCRdb's D call of TRBD1 is untestable without DNA. Germline V gene lookup returns CDR1 SGHDN and CDR2 FVKESK. This CDR3 comprises 16 residues. Here the CDR3 reads CASSQGFGGGDYEQYF.

The genes are TRBV4-3 and TRBJ2-4; the TCRdb D gene call, TRBD1, has no DNA to confirm it. From germline, CDR1 is LGHNA and CDR2 YSLEER. This CDR3 has 14 amino acids. CDR3 residues: CASSDRGGENIQYF.

This rearrangement joins TRBV28 to TRBJ2-1; TCRdb calls TRBD1, which cannot be checked without DNA. The CDR3 covers 15 residues. Per germline, CDR1 MDHEN and CDR2 SYDVKM. The CDR3: CASSLDGTLYNEQFF.

V is TRBV27 and J is TRBJ1-5. The germline gives CDR1 MNHEY, CDR2 SMNVEV (reference sequence). The CDR3 is 15 residues long. The CDR3: CASSLSIPINQPQHF.

This chain connects TRBV21-1 to TRBJ2-3; TCRdb picks TRBD1, but there is no DNA to check that call. TRBV21-1 is given as a pseudogene. The CDR3 has 17 amino acids. The CDR3 protein is CASSRATRPCGADTQYF.

The chain employs TRBV29-1 and TRBJ2-6; TCRdb's D gene call, TRBD2, goes unchecked for lack of DNA. This CDR3 comprises 15 residues. Germline V gene data show CDR1 as SQVTM and CDR2 as ANQGSEA. CDR3: CSAWDSDSGANVLTF.

The rearrangement uses TRBV29-1 and TRBJ2-5; the D gene TCRdb calls, TRBD2, cannot be checked with no DNA. The germline V gene has CDR1 SQVTM and CDR2 ANQGSEA. This CDR3 is 14 amino acids long. The CDR3 loop is CSVRTSGGGETQYF.

The rearrangement joins TRBV5-1 to TRBJ2-3; TCRdb designates TRBD2, a call that cannot be tested without DNA. This CDR3 is 12 amino acids long. CDR1 and CDR2 from the germline V gene are SGHRS and YFSETQ. The CDR3 loop reads CASKWAGDTQYF.

The chain is built from TRBV12-3 or TRBV12-4 and TRBJ1-1; the D call of TRBD1 rests on TCRdb alone, since no DNA is present to check it. CDR3 size: 13 residues. This CDR3 is CASKGAGDTEAFF.

The chain links TRBV9 to TRBJ2-1; the D call from TCRdb, TRBD2, cannot be confirmed without DNA. The germline gives CDR1 SGDLS, CDR2 YYNGEE. This CDR3 is 15 amino acids long. The CDR3 is CASSEPVAGINEQFF.

The V and J genes are TRBV3-1 and TRBJ2-1; TCRdb's D call of TRBD1 is untestable without DNA. Germline V gene lookup returns CDR1 LGHDT and CDR2 YNNKEL (reference sequence). This CDR3 is 13 amino acids long. The CDR3: CASSPPAGVGQFF.

The chain links TRBV12-3 or TRBV12-4 to TRBJ1-2; the D call from TCRdb, TRBD1, cannot be confirmed without DNA. There are 16 residues in the CDR3. The CDR3 here is CASSLHRAGGINGYTF.